A selection of T cell receptor beta chains follows, all from one sample in a study of vaccination and CD4 T cells after COVID-19. No antigen is known for these receptors. TCRdb reprocessed the PCR reads with MiXCR, giving one entry per CDR3 protein. The repertoire holds some 11,000 distinct CDR3 sequences, with less than 30% as singletons. The sample was CD4+ T cells from blood, cultured in vitro, taken after SARS-CoV-2 vaccination. The receptor set was obtained from a human donor who had recovered from COVID-19. The CDR3 runs from the conserved cysteine through the conserved F or W. A D gene is named only where the DNA matches it firmly. Clone size is stated in some rows and not others, as once, few, many or a class when expanded.

V gene: TRBV24-1
J gene: TRBJ2-3
CDR3 length: 15
clone size: .
D gene: TRBD1
CDR3 DNA: TGTGCCACCAGTGATTTGGGGACAGGCACAGATACGCAGTATTTT
CDR3 protein: CATSDLGTGTDTQYF

V gene: TRBV28
J gene: TRBJ2-6
CDR3 length: 15
clone size: few
D gene: .
CDR3 DNA: TGTGCCATCCGGGGGGCTCGCTCTGGGGCCAACGTCCTGACTTTC
CDR3 protein: CAIRGARSGANVLTF

V gene: TRBV7-7
J gene: TRBJ2-5
CDR3 length: 15
clone size: .
D gene: TRBD1
CDR3 DNA: TGTGCTAGCAGCATTGGACAGGGGGGACAAGAGACCCAGTACTTC
CDR3 protein: CASSIGQGGQETQYF

V gene: TRBV24-1
J gene: TRBJ1-2
CDR3 length: 12
clone size: .
D gene: .
CDR3 DNA: TGTGCCACCAGTGATCTTGACAACGGCTACACCTTC
CDR3 protein: CATSDLDNGYTF

V gene: TRBV6-2/TRBV6-3
J gene: TRBJ2-7
CDR3 length: 14
clone size: .
D gene: .
CDR3 DNA: TGTGCCAGCACCAACCCATCCCCGGCCGGGGCAGCAAGATTC
CDR3 protein: CASTNPSPAGAARF

V gene: TRBV6-5
J gene: TRBJ2-1
CDR3 length: 16
clone size: .
D gene: .
CDR3 DNA: TGTGCCAGCAGTTCCCACCTCAGGGACGGGGACAATGAGCAGTTCTTC
CDR3 protein: CASSSHLRDGDNEQFF

V gene: TRBV6-5
J gene: TRBJ2-3
CDR3 length: 15
clone size: few
D gene: .
CDR3 DNA: TGTGCCAGCAGTTACAGCCAGCCTAGCACAGATACGCAGTATTTT
CDR3 protein: CASSYSQPSTDTQYF

V gene: TRBV20-1
J gene: TRBJ2-1
CDR3 length: 15
clone size: .
D gene: TRBD2
CDR3 DNA: TGCAGTGTCCCTCCCGGGACTAGGGTATCCAGTGAGCAGTTCTTC
CDR3 protein: CSVPPGTRVSSEQFF

V gene: TRBV20-1
J gene: TRBJ1-2
CDR3 length: 12
clone size: medium-sized
D gene: TRBD1
CDR3 DNA: TGCAGTGCCCACACAGGGGATGGTGGCTACACCTTC
CDR3 protein: CSAHTGDGGYTF

V gene: TRBV20-1
J gene: TRBJ2-7
CDR3 length: 15
clone size: .
D gene: .
CDR3 DNA: TGCAGTGCTCGAGAGCAACATCTTGCCATTTACGAGCAGTACTTC
CDR3 protein: CSAREQHLAIYEQYF

V gene: TRBV28
J gene: TRBJ2-5
CDR3 length: 13
clone size: medium-sized
D gene: TRBD2
CDR3 DNA: TGTGCCAGCAGTTCCCCTCCCCGGGGGGCCCAGTACTTC
CDR3 protein: CASSSPPRGAQYF

V gene: TRBV6-2/TRBV6-3
J gene: TRBJ2-1
CDR3 length: 16
clone size: .
D gene: TRBD2
CDR3 DNA: TGTGCCAGCATTCCGCGGGGTGCGCGGGGGGGCGCTGAGCAGTTCTTC
CDR3 protein: CASIPRGARGGAEQFF

V gene: TRBV28
J gene: TRBJ2-5
CDR3 length: 15
clone size: few
D gene: TRBD1
CDR3 DNA: TGTGCCAGCAGTTTAGCGACAGGGGGCCAAGAGACCCAGTACTTC
CDR3 protein: CASSLATGGQETQYF

V gene: TRBV28
J gene: TRBJ2-1
CDR3 length: 13
clone size: .
D gene: TRBD2
CDR3 DNA: TGTGCCAGCATTGCGGGAGGACGAAATGAGCAGTTCTTC
CDR3 protein: CASIAGGRNEQFF